This passage covers 21 T cell receptor beta chains from one sample sequenced in a study of cytotoxic CD8 clonotypes in ibrutinib-treated CLL. TCRdb's copy holds only in-frame clones and misses some; the assay was immunoSEQ multiplex PCR. The sample contains under 200,000 clones, under 85% of which appear only once. The source was PBMCs, collected after 24 months of ibrutinib treatment. Receptors originate from a human donor with chronic lymphocytic leukemia.

The V call is TRBV9, the J call TRBJ2-5, with 11 bases identical to TRBD1. With 3 bases clipped from V and 5 bases from J, the junction kept 6 bases outside the gene matches. The germline V gene encodes CDR1 SGDLS and CDR2 YYNGEE. There are 15 residues in the CDR3. CDR3 in amino acids: CASSAGQGAFETQYF. The DNA for the CDR3 is TGTGCCAGCAGCGCCGGACAGGGGGCGTTTGAGACCCAGTACTTC.

The chain is built from TRBV6-5 and TRBJ1-5; tentative D call: TRBD1 (6 bases). Trimming pared 5 bases from V and 4 bases from J, leaving 15 bases between. The CDR3 loop spans 15 amino acids. The germline V gene encodes CDR1 MNHEY and CDR2 SVGAGI. The CDR3 spells CASSTGGGSNQPQHF. The CDR3, as DNA: TGTGCCAGCAGTACTGGGGGGGGCTCTAATCAGCCCCAGCATTTT.

The chain couples TRBV5-6 to TRBJ2-1; D is uncertain. Germline CDR1 reads SGHDT; CDR2 reads YYEEEE. The CDR3 spans 15 residues. V was pared by 4 bases and J by 3 bases, with 14 bases between. CDR3 residues: CASSPSPEVYNEQFF. The CDR3 nucleotides read TGTGCCAGCAGCCCTTCCCCGGAAGTCTACAATGAGCAGTTCTTC. The whole variable domain, remainder taken from reference TRBV5-6 and TRBJ2-1, is DAGVTQSPTHLIKTRGQQVTLRCSPKSGHDTVSWYQQALGQGPQFIFQYYEEEERQRGNFPDRFSGHQFPNYSSELNVNALLLGDSALYLCASSPSPEVYNEQFFGPGTRLTVL.

The rearrangement joins TRBV7-3 to TRBJ2-1; 7 positions match TRBD2. The CDR3 is made up of 14 amino acids. The V gene end was trimmed by 5 bases and the J gene end by 7 bases; junction bases not matched to a gene: 8. Germline CDR1 reads SGHTA; CDR2 reads FQGTGA. CDR3 loop: CASSPRAGENEQFF. CDR3 nucleotide sequence: TGTGCCAGCAGCCCAAGGGCGGGGGAGAATGAGCAGTTCTTC.

The chain employs TRBV4-2 and TRBJ2-7; the match to TRBD2 covers 11 bases. J lost 4 bases, V lost 1 base, and 6 bases had no gene match. CDR1 and CDR2 (germline): LGHNA, YNFKEQ. The CDR3 length is 16 residues. The CDR3 loop reads CASSQVSGRDRYEQYF. The CDR3 region has the DNA TGTGCCAGCAGCCAAGTTAGCGGGAGGGATAGATACGAGCAGTACTTC.

The CDR3 nucleotides read TGTGCCAGCAGTGACAGTCCCCTAGCCATGAACACTGAAGCTTTCTTT. This translates into CASSDSPLAMNTEAFF. The J gene is TRBJ1-1, the V gene TRBV6-4; no firm D call. V shed 2 bases and J shed 0 bases, with 13 bases lying between them. Looked up from germline, CDR1 is MRHNA and CDR2 is SNTAGT. The CDR3 covers 16 residues.

This chain uses TRBV6-5 with TRBJ1-3; D call uncertain. The CDR3 loop spans 13 amino acids. Per germline, CDR1 MNHEY and CDR2 SVGAGI. The V and J ends lost 5 bases and 7 bases respectively, with 12 bases between them. The CDR3 sequence is CASSTTTRNTIYF. The DNA for the CDR3 is TGTGCCAGCAGTACCACAACACGGAACACCATATATTTT.

V gene TRBV5-1 combines with J gene TRBJ1-1; no firm D call. Between the trimmed V and J ends, which lost 0 bases and 5 bases, there was a span of 11 bases. The CDR3 is 14 residues long. Germline lookup yields CDR1 SGHRS and CDR2 YFSETQ. CDR3 DNA: TGCGCCAGCAGCTTGGGTCAGACCGGGACTGAAGCTTTCTTT. Translation: CASSLGQTGTEAFF.

This clone was picked up one time. The chain uses TRBV9 and TRBJ1-3; D is ambiguous. The CDR3 has 16 residues. Germline lookup yields CDR1 SGDLS and CDR2 YYNGEE. Trimming removed 4 bases from V and 0 bases from J, with 14 bases in between. CDR3 region: CASSPQQRISGNTIYF. The CDR3 DNA follows: TGTGCCAGCAGCCCACAACAGCGAATCTCTGGAAACACCATATATTTT.

This clone was detected only once. V and J are TRBV6-5 and TRBJ1-4; D may be TRBD1 (5 bases). The CDR3 runs to 15 residues. The V and J ends lost 0 bases and 8 bases respectively, with 13 bases between them. CDR1 and CDR2 (germline): MNHEY, SVGAGI. The chain's CDR3 is CASSYSSREGEKLFF. The CDR3 DNA reads as TGTGCCAGCAGTTACTCGAGCAGGGAAGGCGAAAAACTGTTTTTT.

J is TRBJ1-2 and V is TRBV7-2; D is unclear. Trimming removed 4 bases at V and 8 bases at J, with 14 bases between. The CDR3 is made up of 13 amino acids. Germline values: CDR1 SGHTA, CDR2 FQGNSA. CDR3 sequence: CASSSDGSWGYTF. In DNA, the CDR3 is TGTGCCAGCAGCTCCGACGGTTCCTGGGGCTACACCTTC.

V is TRBV19 and J is TRBJ1-3; D is perhaps TRBD1 (5 bases). V lost 8 bases, J lost 7 bases, and 18 bases lay in between. Germline V gives CDR1 LNHDA, CDR2 SQIVND (reference sequence). This CDR3 is built from 14 residues. Here the CDR3 reads CASADRGGINTIYF. For the CDR3, the DNA is TGTGCCAGTGCGGACCGGGGGGGGATCAACACCATATATTTT.

The V call is TRBV27, the J call TRBJ1-5; D is undetermined. The CDR3 is 17 residues long. Germline CDR1 MNHEY, CDR2 SMNVEV (reference sequence). The V end lost 3 bases, the J end lost 1 base, and 16 bases lay between the germline ends. The CDR3 DNA is TGTGCCAGCAGTTTGAGGTTACCAGCTAACAGCAATCAGCCCCAGCATTTT. This gives the protein CASSLRLPANSNQPQHF.

This clone occurred once. The chain uses TRBV28 and TRBJ1-5; the D gene is possibly TRBD1 (6 bases). Germline-derived CDR1 and CDR2 are MDHEN and SYDVKM. The V end lost 1 base, the J end lost 7 bases, and 11 bases lay between the germline ends. The CDR3 runs 14 residues. CDR3 region: CASSLSDRWQPQHF. CDR3 DNA: TGTGCCAGCAGTTTATCGGACAGATGGCAGCCCCAGCATTTT.

The chain is built from TRBV30 and TRBJ1-2, with a tentative D call TRBD1 (5 bases). The germline V gene has CDR1 GTSNPN and CDR2 SVGIG (reference sequence). Trimming removed 1 base at V and 0 bases at J, with 12 bases between. This CDR3 comprises 15 residues. The CDR3 DNA follows: TGTGCCTGGAGTGCGGACAACAGCGCTAACTATGGCTACACCTTC. As protein: CAWSADNSANYGYTF. Drawing the rest from reference TRBV30 and TRBJ1-2, the complete variable domain is SQTIHQWPATLVQPVGSPLSLECTVEGTSNPNLYWYRQAAGRGLQLLFYSVGIGQISSEVPQNLSASRPQDRQFILSSKKLLLSDSGFYLCAWSADNSANYGYTFGSGTRLTVV.

CDR3 amino acids: CASSDAGGHGNYGYTF. CDR3 coding DNA: TGTGCCAGCAGTGATGCCGGAGGGCATGGGAACTATGGCTACACCTTC. The chain joins TRBV25-1 to TRBJ1-2; the D is unclear. Deletions cut 3 bases from V and 2 bases from J, with 16 bases between. The CDR3 consists of 16 residues. Germline CDR1 reads MGHDK; CDR2 reads SYGVNS.

Written as DNA, the CDR3 is TGCGCCAGCAGCCAAGTAGGAACTGCCGCTAGCGAGCAGTACTTC. Encoded protein: CASSQVGTAASEQYF. The genes are TRBV4-1 and TRBJ2-7, with D uncertain. The CDR3 is 15 residues long. Trimming removed 1 base at V and 6 bases at J, with 16 bases between. Per germline, CDR1 MGHRA and CDR2 YSYEKL.

The V and J genes are TRBV7-2 and TRBJ2-3; D remains unclear. The CDR3 has 14 amino acids. Trimming removed 5 bases from V and 13 bases from J, with 22 bases in between. Germline CDR1 SGHTA, CDR2 FQGNSA. The CDR3 nucleotides are TGTGCCAGCAGCCCACCCCCTTCCCTGGCAGCAAAGTATTTT. Its protein is CASSPPPSLAAKYF.

V usage is TRBV25-1 and J usage is TRBJ1-4; unclear D gene. The CDR3 is 15 amino acids. Trimming removed 2 bases from V and 0 bases from J, with 7 bases in between. The germline gives CDR1 MGHDK, CDR2 SYGVNS. This CDR3 reads CASSERVATNEKLFF. CDR3 coding DNA: TGTGCCAGCAGTGAAAGAGTTGCAACTAATGAAAAACTGTTTTTT.

The gene calls are TRBV7-6 and TRBJ2-5; D might be TRBD2 (5 bases). Germline V CDR1 and CDR2: SGHVS, FNYEAQ. V lost 7 bases to trimming and J lost 4 bases, with 19 bases between them. The CDR3 is made up of 15 amino acids. This chain's CDR3 is CASTWGRDRRETQYF. CDR3 bases: TGTGCCAGCACCTGGGGTCGGGATCGGCGAGAGACCCAGTACTTC. Combining the CDR3 with reference TRBV7-6 and TRBJ2-5 gives the whole variable domain GAGVSQSPRYKVTKRGQDVALRCDPISGHVSLYWYRQALGQGPEFLTYFNYEAQQDKSGLPNDRFSAERPEGSISTLTIQRTEQRDSAMYRCASTWGRDRRETQYFGPGTRLLVL.

V gene TRBV2 combines with J gene TRBJ1-1, with 8 bases identical to TRBD1. The CDR3 has 14 residues. The V gene end was trimmed by 6 bases and the J gene end by 4 bases; junction bases not matched to a gene: 7. Germline loops: CDR1 SNHLY, CDR2 FYNNEI. CDR3 DNA: TGTGCCAGCAGGAAACAGGGGGGGGGCACTGAAGCTTTCTTT. Its translation is CASRKQGGGTEAFF. The variable domain in full, completed from reference TRBV2 and TRBJ1-1, reads EPEVTQTPSHQVTQMGQEVILRCVPISNHLYFYWYRQILGQKVEFLVSFYNNEISEKSEIFDDQFSVERPDGSNFTLKIRSTKLEDSAMYFCASRKQGGGTEAFFGQGTRLTVV.